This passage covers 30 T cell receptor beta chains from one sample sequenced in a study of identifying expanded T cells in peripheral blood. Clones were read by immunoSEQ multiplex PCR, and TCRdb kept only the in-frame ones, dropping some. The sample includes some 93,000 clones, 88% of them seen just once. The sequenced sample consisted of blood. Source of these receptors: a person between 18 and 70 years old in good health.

CDR3 amino acids: CATGDRVDTGELFF. Here the CDR3 DNA reads TGTGCCACAGGGGACAGGGTGGACACCGGGGAGCTGTTTTTT. The chain carries TRBV28 and TRBJ2-2, with 9 positions matching TRBD1. Germline CDR1 MDHEN, CDR2 SYDVKM. V was pared by 10 bases and J by 3 bases, with 6 bases of the junction left unmatched. The length of the CDR3 is 14 residues. The complete variable domain, with remaining parts taken from reference TRBV28 and TRBJ2-2, reads DVKVTQSSRYLVKRTGEKVFLECVQDMDHENMFWYRQDPGLGLRLIYFSYDVKMKEKGDIPEGYSVSREKKERFSLILESASTNQTSMYLCATGDRVDTGELFFGEGSRLTVL.

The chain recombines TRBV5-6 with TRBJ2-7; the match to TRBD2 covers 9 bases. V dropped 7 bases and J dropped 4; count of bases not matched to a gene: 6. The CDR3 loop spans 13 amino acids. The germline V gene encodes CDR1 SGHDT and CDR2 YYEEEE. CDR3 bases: TGTGCCAGCCAGCGGGGGGCGACGTACGAGCAGTACTTC. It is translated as CASQRGATYEQYF.

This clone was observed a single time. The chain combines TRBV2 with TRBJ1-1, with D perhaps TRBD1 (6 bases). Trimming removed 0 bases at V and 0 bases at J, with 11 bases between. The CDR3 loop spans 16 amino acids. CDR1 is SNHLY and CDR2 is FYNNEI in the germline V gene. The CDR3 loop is CASSEARGGLNTEAFF. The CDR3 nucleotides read TGTGCCAGCAGTGAAGCCCGAGGGGGGCTGAACACTGAAGCTTTCTTT.

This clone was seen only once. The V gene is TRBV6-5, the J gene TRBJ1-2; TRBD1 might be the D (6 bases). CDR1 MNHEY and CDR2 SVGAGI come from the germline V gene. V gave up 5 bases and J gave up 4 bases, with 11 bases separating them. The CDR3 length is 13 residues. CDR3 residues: CASSLQGIYGYTF. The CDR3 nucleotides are TGTGCCAGCAGTCTACAGGGAATCTATGGCTACACCTTC.

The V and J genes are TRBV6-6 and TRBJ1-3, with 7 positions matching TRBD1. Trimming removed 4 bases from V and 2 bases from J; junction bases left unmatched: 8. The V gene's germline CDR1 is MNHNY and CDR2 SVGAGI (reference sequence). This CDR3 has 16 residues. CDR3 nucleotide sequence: TGTGCCAGCAGTTTCAACCAGGGACAGCCTGGAAACACCATATATTTT. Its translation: CASSFNQGQPGNTIYF.

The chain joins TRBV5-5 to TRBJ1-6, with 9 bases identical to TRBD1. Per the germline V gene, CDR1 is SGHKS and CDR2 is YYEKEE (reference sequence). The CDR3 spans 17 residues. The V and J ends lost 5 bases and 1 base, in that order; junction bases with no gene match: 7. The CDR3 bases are TGTGCCAGCAGTCTGAACAGGGGGCAATCCTATAATTCACCCCTCCACTTT. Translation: CASSLNRGQSYNSPLHF.

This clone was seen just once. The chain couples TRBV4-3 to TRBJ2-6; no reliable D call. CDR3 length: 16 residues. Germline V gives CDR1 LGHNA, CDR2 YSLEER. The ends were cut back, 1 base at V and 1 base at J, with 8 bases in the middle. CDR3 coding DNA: TGCGCCAGCAGCCAAGTTTCCGCTTCTGGGGCCAACGTCCTGACTTTC. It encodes CASSQVSASGANVLTF.

The CDR3 nucleotides are TGTGCCAGCAGCCAGGAGGGACACTATGGCTACACCTTC. Encoded protein: CASSQEGHYGYTF. The chain employs TRBV21-1 and TRBJ1-2. TRBV21-1 constitutes a pseudogene. CDR3 length: 13 residues.

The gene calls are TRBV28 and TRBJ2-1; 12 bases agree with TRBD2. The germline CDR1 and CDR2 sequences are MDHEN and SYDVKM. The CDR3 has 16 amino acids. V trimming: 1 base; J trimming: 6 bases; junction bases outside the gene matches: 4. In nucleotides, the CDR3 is TGTGCCAGCAGTTTATCTAGCGGGGGGGCGGTCAATGAGCAGTTCTTC. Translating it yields CASSLSSGGAVNEQFF.

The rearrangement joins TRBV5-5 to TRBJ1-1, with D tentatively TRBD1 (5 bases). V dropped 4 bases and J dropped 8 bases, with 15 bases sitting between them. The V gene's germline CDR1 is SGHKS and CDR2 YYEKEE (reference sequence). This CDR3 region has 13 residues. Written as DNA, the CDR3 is TGTGCCAGCAGCCCGGCATTGAAGGGGGAAGCTTTCTTT. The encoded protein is CASSPALKGEAFF.

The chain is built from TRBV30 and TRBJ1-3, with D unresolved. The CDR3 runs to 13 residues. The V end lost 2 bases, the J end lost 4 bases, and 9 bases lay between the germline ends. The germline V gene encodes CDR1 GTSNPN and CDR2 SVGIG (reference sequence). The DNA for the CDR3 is TGTGCCTGGAGTTTCGGCCCAGGAAACACCATATATTTT. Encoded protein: CAWSFGPGNTIYF.

CDR3 protein: CAWSVGTQIGEKLFF. For the CDR3, the DNA is TGTGCCTGGAGTGTAGGGACCCAAATAGGGGAAAAACTGTTTTTT. V usage is TRBV30 and J usage is TRBJ1-4; D may be TRBD1 (5 bases). Trimming pared 0 bases from V and 8 bases from J, leaving 16 bases between. The CDR3 covers 15 residues. The V gene's germline CDR1 is GTSNPN and CDR2 SVGIG (reference sequence).

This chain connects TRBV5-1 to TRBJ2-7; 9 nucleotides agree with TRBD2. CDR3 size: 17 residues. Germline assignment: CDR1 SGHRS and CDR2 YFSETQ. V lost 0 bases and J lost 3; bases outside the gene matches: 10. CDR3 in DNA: TGCGCCAGCAGCTTGGCAGCGGGAGGCCTGATAATCTACGAGCAGTACTTC. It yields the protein CASSLAAGGLIIYEQYF.

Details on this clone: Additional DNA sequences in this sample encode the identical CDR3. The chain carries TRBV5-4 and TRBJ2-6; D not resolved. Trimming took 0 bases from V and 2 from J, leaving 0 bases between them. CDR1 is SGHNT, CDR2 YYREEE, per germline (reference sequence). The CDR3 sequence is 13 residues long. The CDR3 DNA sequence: TGTGCCAGCAGCTTGGCTGGGGCCAACGTCCTGACTTTC. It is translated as CASSLAGANVLTF. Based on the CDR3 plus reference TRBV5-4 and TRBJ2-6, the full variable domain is ETGVTQSPTHLIKTRGQQVTLRCSSQSGHNTVSWYQQALGQGPQFIFQYYREEENGRGNFPPRFSGLQFPNYSSELNVNALELDDSALYLCASSLAGANVLTFGAGSRLTVL.

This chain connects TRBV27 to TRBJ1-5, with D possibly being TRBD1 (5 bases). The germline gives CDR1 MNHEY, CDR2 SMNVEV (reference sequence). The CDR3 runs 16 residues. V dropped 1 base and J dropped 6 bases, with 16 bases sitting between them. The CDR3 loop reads CASSLYRGSETQPQHF. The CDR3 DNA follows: TGTGCCAGCAGTTTATACCGGGGCTCCGAGACTCAGCCCCAGCATTTT.

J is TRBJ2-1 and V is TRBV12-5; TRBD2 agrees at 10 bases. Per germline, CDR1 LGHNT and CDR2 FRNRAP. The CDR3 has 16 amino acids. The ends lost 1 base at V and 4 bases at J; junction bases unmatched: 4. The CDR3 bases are TGTGCTAGTGGTTTGGCCCTAGCGGGAGCTTACAATGAGCAGTTCTTC. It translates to CASGLALAGAYNEQFF.

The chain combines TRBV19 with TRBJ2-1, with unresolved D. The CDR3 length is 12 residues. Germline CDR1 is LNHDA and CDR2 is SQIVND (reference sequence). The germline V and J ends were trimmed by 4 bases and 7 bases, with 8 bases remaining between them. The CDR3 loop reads CASSTWLNEQFF. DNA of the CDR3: TGTGCCAGTAGTACGTGGCTAAATGAGCAGTTCTTC.

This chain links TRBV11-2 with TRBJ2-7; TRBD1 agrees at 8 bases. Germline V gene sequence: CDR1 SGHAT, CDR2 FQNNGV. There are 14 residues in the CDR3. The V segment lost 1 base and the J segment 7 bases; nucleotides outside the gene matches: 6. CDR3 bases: TGTGCCAGCAGCTTAGTGGACAGGGTCGGAGAGCAGTACTTC. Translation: CASSLVDRVGEQYF. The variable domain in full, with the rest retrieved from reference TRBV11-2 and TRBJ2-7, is EAGVAQSPRYKIIEKRQSVAFWCNPISGHATLYWYQQILGQGPKLLIQFQNNGVVDDSQLPKDRFSAERLKGVDSTLKIQPAKLEDSAVYLCASSLVDRVGEQYFGPGTRLTVT.

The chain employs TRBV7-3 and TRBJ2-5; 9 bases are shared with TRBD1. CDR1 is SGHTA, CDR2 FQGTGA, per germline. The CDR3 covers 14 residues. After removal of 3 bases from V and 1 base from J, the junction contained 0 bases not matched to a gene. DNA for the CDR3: TGTGCCAGCAGCTTGGGACAGGGCCAAGAGACCCAGTACTTC. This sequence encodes CASSLGQGQETQYF.

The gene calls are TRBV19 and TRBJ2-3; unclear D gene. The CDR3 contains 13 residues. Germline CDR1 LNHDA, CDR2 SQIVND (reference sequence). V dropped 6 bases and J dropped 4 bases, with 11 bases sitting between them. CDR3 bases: TGTGCCAGTAGCGACCAACTCGCAGATACGCAGTATTTT. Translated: CASSDQLADTQYF.

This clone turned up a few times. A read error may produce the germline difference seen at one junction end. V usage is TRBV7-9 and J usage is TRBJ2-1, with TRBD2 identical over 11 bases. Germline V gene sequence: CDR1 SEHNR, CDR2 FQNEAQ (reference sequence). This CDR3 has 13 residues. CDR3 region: CASSLAGGREQFF. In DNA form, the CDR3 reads TGTGCCAGCAGCCTAGCGGGAGGAAGAGAGCAGTTCTTC.

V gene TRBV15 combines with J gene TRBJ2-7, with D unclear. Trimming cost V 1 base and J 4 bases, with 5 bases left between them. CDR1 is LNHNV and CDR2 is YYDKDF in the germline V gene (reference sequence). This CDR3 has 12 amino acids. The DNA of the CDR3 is TGTGCCACCAGCAGAGGCATATACGAGCAGTACTTC. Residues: CATSRGIYEQYF.

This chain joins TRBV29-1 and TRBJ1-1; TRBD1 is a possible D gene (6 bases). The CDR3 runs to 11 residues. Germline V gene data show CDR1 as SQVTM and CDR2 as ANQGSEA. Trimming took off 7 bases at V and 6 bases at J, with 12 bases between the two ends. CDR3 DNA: TGCAGCGCAAGGGGGGGTCCTGAAGCTTTCTTT. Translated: CSARGGPEAFF.

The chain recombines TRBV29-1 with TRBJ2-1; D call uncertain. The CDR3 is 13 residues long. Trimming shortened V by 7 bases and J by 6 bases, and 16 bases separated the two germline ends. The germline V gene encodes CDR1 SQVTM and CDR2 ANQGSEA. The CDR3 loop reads CSAAGPDFNEQFF. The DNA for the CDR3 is TGCAGCGCTGCCGGGCCAGACTTCAATGAGCAGTTCTTC.

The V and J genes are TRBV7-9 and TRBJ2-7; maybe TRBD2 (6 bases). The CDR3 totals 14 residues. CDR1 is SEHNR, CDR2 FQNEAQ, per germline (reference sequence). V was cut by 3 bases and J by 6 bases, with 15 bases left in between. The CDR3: CASSFPARGPEQYF. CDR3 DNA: TGTGCCAGCAGCTTCCCCGCGCGGGGCCCCGAGCAGTACTTC.

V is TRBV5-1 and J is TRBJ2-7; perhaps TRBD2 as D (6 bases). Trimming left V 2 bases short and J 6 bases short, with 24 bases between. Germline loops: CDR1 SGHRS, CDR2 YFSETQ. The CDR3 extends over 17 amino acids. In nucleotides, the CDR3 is TGCGCCAGCAGCTTTGACGGGAGAGCGTCCATGGCCTCCGAGCAGTACTTC. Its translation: CASSFDGRASMASEQYF.

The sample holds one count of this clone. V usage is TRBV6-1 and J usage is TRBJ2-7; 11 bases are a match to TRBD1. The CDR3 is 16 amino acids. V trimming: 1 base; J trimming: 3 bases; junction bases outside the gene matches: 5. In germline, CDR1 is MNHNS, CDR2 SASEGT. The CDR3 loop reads CASSEVPGQGGYEQYF. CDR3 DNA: TGTGCCAGCAGTGAAGTACCGGGACAGGGGGGCTACGAGCAGTACTTC.

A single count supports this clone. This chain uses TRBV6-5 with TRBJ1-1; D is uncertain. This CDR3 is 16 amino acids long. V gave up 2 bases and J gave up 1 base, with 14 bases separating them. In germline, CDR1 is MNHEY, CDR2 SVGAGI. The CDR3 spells CASSYRLLSGNTEAFF. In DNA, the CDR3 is TGTGCCAGCAGTTACAGGCTACTTTCAGGGAACACTGAAGCTTTCTTT.

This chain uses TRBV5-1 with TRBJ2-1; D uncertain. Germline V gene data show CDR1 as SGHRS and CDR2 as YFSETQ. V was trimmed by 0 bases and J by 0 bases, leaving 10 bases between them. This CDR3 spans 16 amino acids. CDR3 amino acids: CASSLEGTLSYNEQFF. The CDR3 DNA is TGCGCCAGCAGCTTGGAAGGCACCCTCTCCTACAATGAGCAGTTCTTC.

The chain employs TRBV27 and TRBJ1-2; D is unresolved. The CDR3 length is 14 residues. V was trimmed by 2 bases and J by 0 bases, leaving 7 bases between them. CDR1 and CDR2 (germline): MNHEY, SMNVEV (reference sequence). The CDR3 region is CASSLVGSNYGYTF. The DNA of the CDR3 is TGTGCCAGCAGTTTAGTTGGCTCTAACTATGGCTACACCTTC.